This T cell receptor (beta chain) originates from a study of glioma-infiltrating T cells. Overall study findings and caveats: Non-neoplastic patients had below-expected tissue-blood divergence, while all gliomas exceeded expectation. CDR3 overlap between tissue and blood was very small.

TCR alpha and beta CDR3 regions were amplified from RNA using iRepertoire nested multiplex PCR. Input was about 95-400 ng of tissue mRNA or PBMC total RNA. TCRdb fed the multiplex PCR reads into MiXCR, producing one record per CDR3 protein. The table lists about 130,000 distinct CDR3 sequences, around 25% of them singletons. This clonotype was counted many times. Its antigen is unidentified. Sequencing used glioma tissue, nonneoplastic brain tissue, or PBMCs (not recorded which). The receptor was derived from a human donor with low-grade glioma or glioblastoma, undergoing nonglioma brain surgery, or in good health (not recorded which).

The CDR3 sequence: CASSLAGGRGYEQYV. CDR3 DNA sequence: TGTGCCAGCAGTTTAGCGGGGGGCCGGGGGTACGAGCAGTACGTC. The V call is TRBV27, the J call TRBJ2-7, with 8 positions matching TRBD2. This CDR3 has 15 residues. Germline CDR1 MNHEY, CDR2 SMNVEV (reference sequence). After removal of 2 bases from V and 4 bases from J, the junction contained 7 bases not matched to a gene.